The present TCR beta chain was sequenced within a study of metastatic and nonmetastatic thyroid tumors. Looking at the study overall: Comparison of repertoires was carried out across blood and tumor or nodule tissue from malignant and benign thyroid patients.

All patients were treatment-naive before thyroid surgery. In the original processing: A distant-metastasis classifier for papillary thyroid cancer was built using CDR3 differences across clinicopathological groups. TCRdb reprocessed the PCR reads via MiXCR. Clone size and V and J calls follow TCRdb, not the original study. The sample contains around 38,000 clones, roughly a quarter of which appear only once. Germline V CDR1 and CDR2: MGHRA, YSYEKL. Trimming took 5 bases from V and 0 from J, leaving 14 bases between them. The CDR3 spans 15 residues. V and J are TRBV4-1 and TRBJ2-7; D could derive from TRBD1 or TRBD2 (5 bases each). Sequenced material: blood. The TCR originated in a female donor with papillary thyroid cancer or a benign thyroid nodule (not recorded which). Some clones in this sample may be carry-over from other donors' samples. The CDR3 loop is CASSLFSGTSYEQYF. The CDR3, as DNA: TGCGCCAGCAGCTTATTTTCCGGGACCTCCTACGAGCAGTACTTC.